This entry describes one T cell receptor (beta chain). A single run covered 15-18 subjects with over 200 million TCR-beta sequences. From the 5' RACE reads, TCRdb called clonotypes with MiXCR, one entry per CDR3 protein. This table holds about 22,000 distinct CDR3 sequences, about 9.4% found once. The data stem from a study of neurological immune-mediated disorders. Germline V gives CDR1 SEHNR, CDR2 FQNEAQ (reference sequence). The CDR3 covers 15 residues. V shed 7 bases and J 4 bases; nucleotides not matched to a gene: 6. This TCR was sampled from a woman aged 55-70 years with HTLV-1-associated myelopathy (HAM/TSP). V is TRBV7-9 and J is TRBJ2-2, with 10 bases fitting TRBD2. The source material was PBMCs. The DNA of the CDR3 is TGTGCCAGCAACGTAGCGGGGGGATCCACCGGGGAGCTGTTTTTT. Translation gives CASNVAGGSTGELFF.